Below, 17 T cell receptor beta chains from the same sample are listed, as sequenced in a study of control samples from healthy donors and cancer patients. The table came from immunoSEQ multiplex PCR; TCRdb's copy has only in-frame clones and leaves some out. The sample lists under 150,000 clones, more than 80% seen once, with 1% to 1.4% in the top ten. What was sequenced was PBMCs. All receptors derive from a woman aged 50 to 60 with colorectal cancer.

In the case of this clone: One end of the junction varies from germline; a read error may be responsible. The gene calls are TRBV7-7 and TRBJ2-3; D is possibly TRBD1 (6 bases). The length of the CDR3 is 13 residues. The germline CDR1 and CDR2 sequences are SSHAT and FNYEAQ (reference sequence). The CDR3: CASSRQARDTQYF. The CDR3 DNA reads TGTGCTAGCAGCCGACAGGCCCGGGATACGCAGTATTTT.

The rearrangement joins TRBV7-9 to TRBJ2-5, with 14 bases lining up with TRBD2. Germline values: CDR1 SEHNR, CDR2 FQNEAQ (reference sequence). CDR3 length equals 16 residues. Unmatched junction bases numbered 5, after V lost 4 bases and J lost 4 bases. The DNA of the CDR3 is TGTGCCAGCAGCTACGGGACTAGCGGGGGAACAGAGACCCAGTACTTC. Translating it yields CASSYGTSGGTETQYF.

Worth noting for this clone: Compared with germline, one end of the junction differs, possibly owing to a read error. The CDR3 nucleotides read TGTGCTAGCAGCCAAGACGGCTACGAGCAGTACTTC. Translating gives CASSQDGYEQYF. The chain is built from TRBV7-7 and TRBJ2-7; D unresolved. The germline V gene encodes CDR1 SSHAT and CDR2 FNYEAQ (reference sequence). The CDR3 has 12 residues.

V and J are TRBV29-1 and TRBJ1-1; D possibly corresponds to TRBD1 (5 bases). V lost 3 bases to trimming and J lost 5 bases, with 13 bases between them. This CDR3 region has 13 residues. The germline CDR1 and CDR2 sequences are SQVTM and ANQGSEA. This chain's CDR3 is CSVDVGRGTEAFF. Here the CDR3 DNA reads TGCAGCGTTGATGTGGGGCGGGGAACTGAAGCTTTCTTT.

The V call is TRBV11-2, the J call TRBJ2-2; D might be TRBD1 (6 bases). The CDR3 runs 16 residues. Germline V gene lookup returns CDR1 SGHAT and CDR2 FQNNGV. Trimming removed 5 bases from V and 2 bases from J, with 15 bases in between. The CDR3 is CASSRFGTLNTGELFF. As DNA, the CDR3 is TGTGCCAGCAGCCGCTTCGGGACACTCAACACCGGGGAGCTGTTTTTT. Looking up the rest from reference TRBV11-2 and TRBJ2-2 gives the full variable domain: EAGVAQSPRYKIIEKRQSVAFWCNPISGHATLYWYQQILGQGPKLLIQFQNNGVVDDSQLPKDRFSAERLKGVDSTLKIQPAKLEDSAVYLCASSRFGTLNTGELFFGEGSRLTVL.

V and J are TRBV19 and TRBJ2-1; D unresolved. CDR3 length: 15 residues. In germline, CDR1 is LNHDA, CDR2 SQIVND (reference sequence). The V end was cut by 4 bases, the J end by 10 bases, with 20 bases between. The CDR3, as DNA: TGTGCCAGTAGTACGGGCCGCTTAAGGGCAAGCGAGCAGTTCTTC. Protein sequence: CASSTGRLRASEQFF.

The genes are TRBV7-2 and TRBJ2-1, with TRBD2 matching over 11 bases. Trimming at V came to 4 bases and at J to 5 bases, leaving 10 bases not matched to a gene. The CDR3 consists of 17 residues. In germline, CDR1 is SGHTA, CDR2 FQGNSA. The DNA of the CDR3 is TGTGCCAGCAGCTACAACTTAGCGGGAGGGCTTAACAATGAGCAGTTCTTC. Its translation is CASSYNLAGGLNNEQFF.

This sequence joins TRBV5-1 and TRBJ2-6; D uncertain. CDR1 SGHRS and CDR2 YFSETQ come from the germline V gene. V gave up 0 bases and J gave up 0 bases, with 7 bases separating them. There are 16 residues in the CDR3. The CDR3 sequence: CASSLEFRSGANVLTF. The DNA of the CDR3 is TGCGCCAGCAGCTTGGAATTTCGCTCTGGGGCCAACGTCCTGACTTTC.

This clone came up once. The chain employs TRBV18 and TRBJ2-1; D may be TRBD2 (5 bases). CDR1 KGHSH and CDR2 LQKENI come from the germline V gene. Trimming stripped 1 base from V and 4 bases from J, with 14 bases between. The CDR3 totals 16 residues. DNA of the CDR3: TGTGCCAGCTCACCACTTGAGGGTGCAAAATACAATGAGCAGTTCTTC. Protein sequence: CASSPLEGAKYNEQFF.

This chain joins TRBV2 and TRBJ1-5; the match to TRBD1 covers 11 bases. From germline, CDR1 is SNHLY and CDR2 FYNNEI. With V trimmed by 8 bases and J by 6 bases, 9 bases remained unmatched. The CDR3 spans 15 residues. DNA of the CDR3: TGTGCCAGCGCCGGGACAGGGGGTATTGTTCAGCCCCAGCATTTT. It translates to CASAGTGGIVQPQHF.

This clone came up once. V usage is TRBV3-1 (or the pseudogene TRBV3-2) and J usage is TRBJ2-5, with D hard to call. CDR3 length: 11 amino acids. Deletions cut 4 bases from V and 4 bases from J, with 4 bases between. Germline lookup yields CDR1 LGHDT and CDR2 YNNKEL (reference sequence). CDR3 DNA: TGTGCCAGCAGCCTAGGAGAGACCCAGTACTTC. The encoded protein is CASSLGETQYF.

V and J are TRBV4-1 and TRBJ1-4, with TRBD1 as a possible D gene (5 bases). V shed 4 bases and J shed 4 bases, with 13 bases lying between them. The CDR3 is 15 amino acids. Germline CDR1 and CDR2: MGHRA and YSYEKL. CDR3 coding DNA: TGCGCCAGCAGCCTCATTAGGGGCGATAATGAAAAACTGTTTTTT. Its translation is CASSLIRGDNEKLFF.

The J gene is TRBJ1-5, the V gene TRBV19; TRBD1 matches at 11 bases. Germline CDR1 and CDR2: LNHDA and SQIVND (reference sequence). The CDR3 contains 14 residues. Losses at the gene ends were 7 bases for V and 4 bases for J; bases not matched to a gene: 3. CDR3 residues: CASNRDRGNQPQHF. DNA for the CDR3: TGTGCCAGTAACCGGGACAGGGGGAATCAGCCCCAGCATTTT.

V is TRBV28 and J is TRBJ2-4; 7 positions agree with TRBD1. Per the germline V gene, CDR1 is MDHEN and CDR2 is SYDVKM. Unmatched junction bases numbered 3, after V lost 4 bases and J lost 3 bases. CDR3 length equals 14 residues. In nucleotides, the CDR3 is TGTGCCAGCAGTTCGAGGGGGCTCAAAAACATTCAGTACTTC. Protein sequence: CASSSRGLKNIQYF.

This clone was recorded once. The gene calls are TRBV13 and TRBJ2-7; a possible D gene is TRBD1 (5 bases). This CDR3 contains 13 residues. In germline, CDR1 is PRHDT, CDR2 FYEKMQ (reference sequence). The V end was cut by 4 bases, the J end by 3 bases, with 10 bases between. The CDR3 region is CASSSDSDYEQYF. The CDR3 region has the DNA TGTGCCAGCAGCTCTGACAGCGACTACGAGCAGTACTTC.

The rearrangement joins TRBV6-6 to TRBJ1-4; maybe TRBD1 (5 bases). CDR1 MNHNY and CDR2 SVGAGI come from the germline V gene (reference sequence). This CDR3 spans 14 amino acids. With 2 bases removed from V and 8 bases from J, the gap between germline ends came to 12 bases. Written as DNA, the CDR3 is TGTGCCAGCAGTTACCCAGGCAGGGAGGAAAAACTGTTTTTT. As protein: CASSYPGREEKLFF.

The chain joins TRBV30 to TRBJ1-1, with D unclear. Trimming cost V 0 bases and J 11 bases, with 13 bases left between them. Germline assignment: CDR1 GTSNPN and CDR2 SVGIG (reference sequence). The CDR3 has 12 residues. In nucleotides, the CDR3 is TGTGCCTGGAGTGTACTGCGGGGTAGCGCTTTCTTT. Protein product: CAWSVLRGSAFF.